This entry lists 21 T cell receptor beta chains sequenced from one sample in a study of spatial heterogeneity in lung cancer. Overall study results and limits: Expanded alpha and beta TCR counts within tumors tracked tumor mutation counts.

Each CDR3 protein is one row after TCRdb ran MiXCR on the 5' RACE reads. The sample lists fewer than 20,000 distinct CDR3 sequences, more than 5.5% seen once, with approximately 3.5% in the top ten. These TCRs are of unknown antigen specificity. Indicated time point: sample taken at primary tumor resection. The sequencing used lung tumor tissue, collected at surgery. The source of these receptors is a female donor with early-stage non-small cell lung cancer.

This clonotype occurred many times. The chain joins TRBV20-1 to TRBJ2-3; TRBD2 is a possible D gene (6 bases). This CDR3 comprises 14 residues. Per the germline V gene, CDR1 is DFQATT and CDR2 is SNEGSKA (reference sequence). V was clipped by 6 bases and J by 2 bases, with 15 bases between them. CDR3 nucleotide sequence: TGCAGTGCCCAGGGACTGGATAACACAGATACGCAGTATTTT. Translation: CSAQGLDNTDTQYF.

This clonotype was detected ten times or more. The rearrangement joins TRBV12-3 or TRBV12-4 to TRBJ2-1; 9 nucleotides match TRBD2. The CDR3 is 16 residues long. The J segment lost 4 bases and the V segment lost 1 base, leaving 5 bases of the junction unmatched. CDR3 sequence: CASSLGAGLAYNEQFF. The CDR3 DNA sequence: TGTGCCAGCAGTTTAGGGGCGGGACTAGCTTACAATGAGCAGTTCTTC.

In its sample, this clonotype was seen many times. The chain couples TRBV28 to TRBJ2-1; the D is unclear. CDR3 length: 12 amino acids. Trimming left V 7 bases short and J 6 bases short, with 10 bases between. Germline loops: CDR1 MDHEN, CDR2 SYDVKM. In nucleotides, the CDR3 is TGTGCCAGCATTAACCCCAGCAATGAGCAGTTCTTC. As protein: CASINPSNEQFF.

This chain uses TRBV5-1 with TRBJ1-2; no clear D. The CDR3 spans 12 residues. V lost 0 bases, J lost 4 bases, and 4 bases lay in between. Germline CDR1 is SGHRS and CDR2 is YFSETQ. The CDR3 spells CASSLDSYGYTF. Here the CDR3 DNA reads TGCGCCAGCAGCTTGGACAGCTATGGCTACACCTTC.

This clonotype was counted at least ten times. The V gene is TRBV28, the J gene TRBJ2-7; D gene uncertain. Germline CDR1 is MDHEN and CDR2 is SYDVKM. V dropped 5 bases and J dropped 5 bases, with 7 bases sitting between them. This CDR3 has 11 residues. Here the CDR3 reads CASSAYHEQYF. Here the CDR3 DNA reads TGTGCCAGCAGTGCTTACCACGAGCAGTACTTC.

The chain has TRBV5-1 and TRBJ2-1; 8 bases are shared with TRBD2. Germline CDR1 SGHRS, CDR2 YFSETQ. CDR3 length equals 14 residues. The junction had 10 bases not matched to a gene; V was cut back by 7 bases and J by 7 bases. Here the CDR3 DNA reads TGCGCCAGCGCCTTGAGAGCGGGAGTTAATGAGCAGTTCTTC. It codes for CASALRAGVNEQFF.

This clonotype was seen repeatedly, ten times or more. In DNA form, the CDR3 reads TGTGCCAGCAGCTTAAGCGGGGGAAACTACAATGAGCAGTTCTTC. Translated: CASSLSGGNYNEQFF. The V call is TRBV7-2, the J call TRBJ2-1, with 8 nucleotides matching TRBD2. This CDR3 comprises 15 residues. Germline loops: CDR1 SGHTA, CDR2 FQGNSA. J was trimmed by 3 bases and V by 2 bases; bases with no gene match: 3. The entire variable domain, with the rest obtained from reference TRBV7-2 and TRBJ2-1, is as follows: GAGVSQSPSNKVTEKGKDVELRCDPISGHTALYWYRQSLGQGLEFLIYFQGNSAPDKSGLPSDRFSAERTGGSVSTLTIQRTQQEDSAVYLCASSLSGGNYNEQFFGPGTRLTVL.

This clonotype was seen many times. The rearrangement joins TRBV20-1 to TRBJ2-2; D is possibly TRBD2 (7 bases). CDR3 length: 16 amino acids. V gave up 3 bases and J gave up 4 bases, with 18 bases separating them. Germline V gene sequence: CDR1 DFQATT, CDR2 SNEGSKA (reference sequence). CDR3 bases: TGCAGTGCTAGCGGGAGGAAAAAAGGGGGCACCGGGGAGCTGTTTTTT. Its protein product is CSASGRKKGGTGELFF.

This clonotype was recorded many times. The chain joins TRBV29-1 to TRBJ1-2; maybe TRBD1 (5 bases). Germline CDR1 reads SQVTM; CDR2 reads ANQGSEA. The CDR3 is 12 amino acids. V was cut by 3 bases and J by 8 bases, with 13 bases left in between. CDR3 DNA sequence: TGCAGCGTTGATACGGGGGGACGAGGCTACACCTTC. Residues: CSVDTGGRGYTF.

This clonotype is judged large (0.1 to 1%). This chain connects TRBV7-6 to TRBJ2-7; D not certain. V lost 5 bases, J lost 3 bases, and 11 bases lay in between. The CDR3 loop spans 13 amino acids. CDR1 is SGHVS, CDR2 FNYEAQ, per germline. The CDR3 region is CASSPGPNYEQYF. Written as DNA, the CDR3 is TGTGCCAGCAGCCCCGGACCGAACTACGAGCAGTACTTC.

This clonotype was counted between two and nine times. The chain carries TRBV3-1 and TRBJ2-1, with 9 positions matching TRBD2. Germline CDR1 reads LGHDT; CDR2 reads YNNKEL (reference sequence). V lost 4 bases, J lost 7 bases, and 8 bases stayed unmatched. The CDR3 has 15 amino acids. The CDR3 spells CASSPQLTSGNEQFF. CDR3 in DNA: TGTGCCAGCAGCCCCCAACTGACTAGCGGTAATGAGCAGTTCTTC.

V usage is TRBV28 and J usage is TRBJ2-1, with TRBD2 matching over 8 bases. Germline loops: CDR1 MDHEN, CDR2 SYDVKM. This CDR3 has 15 amino acids. The V gene end was trimmed by 7 bases and the J gene end by 4 bases; junction bases not matched to a gene: 9. This chain's CDR3 is CASNAPGLGYNEQFF. The CDR3 nucleotides read TGTGCCAGCAACGCACCGGGACTAGGATACAATGAGCAGTTCTTC.

This clonotype was seen at least ten times. This chain joins TRBV27 and TRBJ2-7; 10 nucleotides match TRBD1. V shed 5 bases, J shed 4 bases, and the junction held 20 bases outside the gene matches. From germline, CDR1 is MNHEY and CDR2 SMNVEV (reference sequence). The CDR3 is 19 amino acids. Written as DNA, the CDR3 is TGTGCCAGCAGTCTAACCCCTCCACTGGGACAGGGGAGAAGATACGAGCAGTACTTC. Protein: CASSLTPPLGQGRRYEQYF.

This clonotype was observed at least ten times. The CDR3, as DNA: TGTGCCAGCAGCTCATCTTGGACCCAGTACTTC. Protein: CASSSSWTQYF. This chain connects TRBV7-2 to TRBJ2-5, with D unresolved. This CDR3 contains 11 residues. Trimming stripped 4 bases from V and 7 bases from J, with 7 bases between. Germline values: CDR1 SGHTA, CDR2 FQGNSA.

This clonotype was seen at least ten times. The chain employs TRBV28 and TRBJ2-3, with 11 positions matching TRBD1. This CDR3 contains 16 residues. V lost 5 bases to trimming and J lost 2 bases; unmatched junction nucleotides: 6. In germline, CDR1 is MDHEN, CDR2 SYDVKM. CDR3 coding DNA: TGTGCCAGCAGTCTAGGGACAGGGGGTCTCACAGATACGCAGTATTTT. This sequence encodes CASSLGTGGLTDTQYF.

This clonotype has at least ten counts. CDR3 amino acids: CASSVQGADNEQFF. The CDR3 DNA reads as TGTGCCAGCAGCGTTCAGGGTGCCGATAATGAGCAGTTCTTC. The chain carries TRBV9 and TRBJ2-1, with D possibly TRBD1 on 5 matching bases. Per germline, CDR1 SGDLS and CDR2 YYNGEE. The CDR3 covers 14 residues. V lost 2 bases, J lost 7 bases, and 13 bases lay in between.

This clonotype was observed at least ten times. The CDR3 is CASSVPTGGFSPLHF. Here the CDR3 DNA reads TGTGCCAGCAGCGTCCCGACAGGGGGCTTTTCACCCCTCCACTTT. V and J are TRBV5-6 and TRBJ1-6, with 10 bases lining up with TRBD1. Per germline, CDR1 SGHDT and CDR2 YYEEEE. V dropped 4 bases and J dropped 9; count of bases not matched to a gene: 7. The CDR3 contains 15 residues.

The sample holds many counts of this clonotype. The chain uses TRBV6-5 and TRBJ1-2; possible D gene TRBD1, 5 bases. The V end lost 8 bases, the J end lost 2 bases, and 15 bases lay between the germline ends. Germline lookup yields CDR1 MNHEY and CDR2 SVGAGI. The CDR3 totals 14 residues. In nucleotides, the CDR3 is TGTGCCAGCGCTAGAGCGGGACGGAACTATGGCTACACCTTC. Its protein product is CASARAGRNYGYTF.

This clonotype was found many times. J is TRBJ2-3 and V is TRBV6-6, with D perhaps being TRBD1 or TRBD2 (6 bases each). The CDR3 runs 19 residues. Trimming took off 4 bases at V and 1 base at J, with 24 bases between the two ends. The germline CDR1 and CDR2 sequences are MNHNY and SVGAGI (reference sequence). The CDR3 DNA is TGTGCCAGCAGTTTACAACAGGGACTTGCGTTATACGGCACAGATACGCAGTATTTT. Translated, it gives CASSLQQGLALYGTDTQYF.

In this sample, this clonotype turned up once. The conserved phenylalanine or tryptophan normally closing the CDR3 is absent here, so this likely arose from a read error. The J gene is TRBJ2-1, the V gene TRBV7-2; unclear D gene. The CDR3 runs 15 residues. Germline CDR1 SGHTA, CDR2 FQGNSA. V was clipped by 7 bases and J by 0 bases, with 13 bases between them. The CDR3 is CASTPRSSSYNEQFL. The CDR3 DNA is TGTGCCAGCACCCCCCGTTCTAGCTCCTACAATGAGCAGTTCTTA.

Ten or more counts support this clonotype. V gene TRBV10-3 combines with J gene TRBJ2-7; D is unresolved. V was trimmed by 4 bases and J by 4 bases, leaving 5 bases between them. The CDR3 length is 11 residues. Germline CDR1 ENHRY, CDR2 SYGVKD. The CDR3 nucleotides are TGTGCCATCAGTGGGGGATACGAGCAGTACTTC. Protein sequence: CAISGGYEQYF.